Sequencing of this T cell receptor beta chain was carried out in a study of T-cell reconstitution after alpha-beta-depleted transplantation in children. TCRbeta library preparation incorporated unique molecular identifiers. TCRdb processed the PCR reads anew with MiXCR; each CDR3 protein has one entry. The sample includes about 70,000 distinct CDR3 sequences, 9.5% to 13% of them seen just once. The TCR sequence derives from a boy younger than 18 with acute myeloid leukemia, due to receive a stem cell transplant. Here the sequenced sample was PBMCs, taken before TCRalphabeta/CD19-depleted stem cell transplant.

CDR3 DNA: TGTGCCAGCAGTAGACAGGGACCTTCCCCGGAGCTGTTTTTT. This encodes CASSRQGPSPELFF. This chain uses TRBV12-3 or TRBV12-4 with TRBJ2-2; TRBD1 matches at 7 bases. The length of the CDR3 is 14 residues. V gave up 5 bases and J gave up 10 bases; unmatched junction bases: 10.